Listed below are T cell receptor beta chains from one sample, sequenced in a study of T cells in localized non-small cell lung cancer. TCRdb's copy holds only in-frame clones and misses some; the assay was immunoSEQ multiplex PCR. Of fewer than 100,000 clones in the sample, approximately 86% were seen once. The sequences come from peripheral blood, collected before any cancer treatment. All receptors come from a man aged 40 to 69 with stage I squamous cell lung carcinoma. Each CDR3 is given with its conserved first and last residue. The D gene is left open where the match is weak. Rows give clone size only sometimes, using once, few, many, or a class for an expanded clone.

D gene	V gene	clone size	CDR3 length	J gene	CDR3 protein	CDR3 DNA
NA	TRBV5-5	NA	15	TRBJ2-5	CASSTRGRVEETQYF	TGTGCCAGCAGTACCAGGGGTCGCGTGGAGGAGACCCAGTACTTC
NA	TRBV30	NA	12	TRBJ2-7	CAWSQQGTEQYF	TGTGCCTGGAGTCAACAGGGTACCGAGCAGTACTTC
TRBD2	TRBV9	NA	16	TRBJ2-1	CASSVGLADSYNEQFF	TGTGCCAGCAGCGTAGGACTAGCGGACTCCTACAATGAGCAGTTCTTC
NA	TRBV10-2	NA	13	TRBJ1-2	CASRGDTNYGYTF	TGCGCCAGCAGAGGCGATACTAACTATGGCTACACCTTC
NA	TRBV4-1	once	17	TRBJ2-3	CASSRLAGSGGTDTQYF	TGCGCCAGCAGCCGCCTTGCCGGAAGTGGGGGCACAGATACGCAGTATTTT
TRBD1	TRBV6-5	NA	15	TRBJ1-3	CASSYSGQGADTIYF	TGTGCCAGCAGTTACTCGGGACAGGGAGCGGACACCATATATTTT
NA	TRBV6-6	NA	13	TRBJ1-2	CASSFDSFYGYTF	TGTGCCAGCAGTTTTGACAGCTTCTATGGCTACACCTTC
TRBD1	TRBV2	NA	14	TRBJ1-2	CASTGTGYNYGYTF	TGTGCCAGCACCGGGACAGGGTACAATTATGGCTACACCTTC
TRBD2	TRBV6-1	NA	14	TRBJ2-2	CASSPRTRGRELFF	TGTGCCAGCAGTCCGCGGACTAGAGGCAGGGAGCTGTTTTTT
NA	TRBV7-9	NA	12	TRBJ1-2	CASSPANYGYTF	TGTGCCAGCAGCCCAGCGAACTATGGCTACACCTTC
TRBD2	TRBV7-3	NA	15	TRBJ2-2	CASSFLAGDTGELFF	TGTGCCAGCAGTTTTCTAGCGGGGGACACCGGGGAGCTGTTTTTT
TRBD1	TRBV25-1	NA	16	TRBJ1-4	CASSGTDRGPNEKLFF	TGTGCCAGCAGTGGAACCGACAGGGGGCCCAATGAAAAACTGTTTTTT
NA	TRBV28	few	14	TRBJ1-5	CASRYRDAWLPQHF	TGTGCCAGCAGGTATAGGGACGCGTGGCTGCCCCAGCATTTT
NA	TRBV19	few	14	TRBJ1-5	CASRGRPGNQPQHF	TGTGCCAGTAGGGGCCGTCCGGGCAATCAGCCCCAGCATTTT
NA	TRBV4-1	NA	16	TRBJ1-3	CASSQDGRGSGNTIYF	TGCGCCAGCAGCCAAGATGGAAGAGGTTCTGGAAACACCATATATTTT
NA	TRBV28	NA	18	TRBJ1-4	CASSSVTADFATNEKLFF	TGTGCCAGCAGTTCAGTGACCGCCGACTTTGCAACTAATGAAAAACTGTTTTTT
TRBD1	TRBV2	NA	16	TRBJ1-1	CASSESWTGGHTEAFF	TGTGCCAGCAGTGAATCTTGGACAGGGGGACACACTGAAGCTTTCTTT
NA	TRBV9	NA	14	TRBJ1-1	CASSVGGVETEAFF	TGTGCCAGCAGCGTAGGCGGGGTCGAGACTGAAGCTTTCTTT
NA	TRBV19	NA	14	TRBJ2-2	CASSASGYTGELFF	TGTGCCAGTAGTGCTTCAGGATACACCGGGGAGCTGTTTTTT
NA	TRBV7-2	few	18	TRBJ2-2	CASHRGTRVRRNTGELFF	TGTGCCAGCCACCGGGGGACCCGAGTCCGACGGAACACCGGGGAGCTGTTTTTT
NA	TRBV19	few	14	TRBJ1-1	CASSITGGNTEAFF	TGTGCCAGTAGTATCACAGGAGGGAACACTGAAGCTTTCTTT
TRBD2	TRBV27	NA	14	TRBJ2-1	CASRTSGGYNEQFF	TGTGCCAGCAGGACTAGCGGGGGTTACAATGAGCAGTTCTTC
NA	TRBV6-5	once	14	TRBJ1-5	CASSYAGGDQPQHF	TGTGCCAGCAGTTACGCAGGTGGAGATCAGCCCCAGCATTTT
TRBD2	TRBV11-2	NA	19	TRBJ2-1	CASSGRETSGGSSYNEQFF	TGTGCCAGCAGTGGCCGCGAGACTAGCGGGGGGAGCTCCTACAATGAGCAGTTCTTC
NA	TRBV27	NA	14	TRBJ2-7	CASSYRGPSYEQYF	TGTGCCAGCAGTTACCGGGGGCCTTCCTACGAGCAGTACTTC
NA	TRBV19	NA	14	TRBJ1-5	CASKVTGVNQPQHF	TGTGCCAGTAAAGTGACAGGAGTTAATCAGCCCCAGCATTTT
NA	TRBV5-1	NA	16	TRBJ2-3	CASSPGVSGNTDTQYF	TGCGCCAGCAGCCCAGGGGTTAGCGGAAACACAGATACGCAGTATTTT
NA	TRBV7-9	once	15	TRBJ1-5	CASSSGGQKNQPQHF	TGTGCCAGCAGCTCGGGTGGGCAGAAGAATCAGCCCCAGCATTTT
TRBD2	TRBV5-6	NA	15	TRBJ2-7	CASSLIAGGPGEQYF	TGTGCCAGCAGCTTGATAGCGGGGGGGCCTGGCGAGCAGTACTTC
TRBD1	TRBV28	once	17	TRBJ2-2	CASSFLPGQGAIGELFF	TGTGCCAGCAGTTTTTTACCGGGACAGGGGGCAATCGGGGAGCTGTTTTTT
NA	TRBV9	NA	13	TRBJ1-2	CASSVGQFYGYTF	TGTGCCAGCAGCGTAGGACAGTTCTATGGCTACACCTTC
NA	TRBV5-1	NA	14	TRBJ1-1	CASSLAGGLTEAFF	TGCGCCAGCAGCTTGGCCGGAGGGCTCACTGAAGCTTTCTTT
NA	TRBV19	NA	17	TRBJ1-2	CASSMDGTPPKLYGYTF	TGTGCCAGTAGTATGGACGGGACACCCCCAAAACTCTATGGCTACACCTTC
NA	TRBV5-1	once	13	TRBJ2-7	CASSLGGTYEQYF	TGCGCCAGCAGCTTAGGGGGTACCTACGAGCAGTACTTC
TRBD1	TRBV28	many	15	TRBJ1-5	CASRTQGASNQPQHF	TGTGCCAGCAGAACACAGGGGGCTAGCAATCAGCCCCAGCATTTT
TRBD1	TRBV10-3	NA	16	TRBJ1-1	CAISVGQVAENTEAFF	TGTGCCATCAGTGTGGGACAGGTGGCGGAGAACACTGAAGCTTTCTTT
NA	TRBV2	few	13	TRBJ2-5	CASCQLETETQYF	TGTGCCAGCTGCCAGCTAGAGACGGAGACCCAGTACTTC
NA	TRBV7-8	NA	12	TRBJ2-5	CASRQDQETQYF	TGTGCCAGCAGGCAGGACCAAGAGACCCAGTACTTC
TRBD1	TRBV4-1	once	14	TRBJ1-2	CASSQSGGSYGYTF	TGCGCCAGCAGCCAATCAGGGGGCAGCTATGGCTACACCTTC
NA	TRBV7-9	few	16	TRBJ1-2	CASSKWGTPGDYGYTF	TGTGCCAGCAGCAAGTGGGGGACTCCGGGGGACTATGGCTACACCTTC
NA	TRBV28	NA	15	TRBJ1-2	CASSLVPGPAYGYTF	TGTGCCAGCAGTTTGGTACCGGGACCCGCCTATGGCTACACCTTC
NA	TRBV6-5	NA	16	TRBJ2-2	CASSYVRRANTGELFF	TGTGCCAGCAGTTACGTTCGCAGGGCGAACACCGGGGAGCTGTTTTTT
NA	TRBV5-1	NA	15	TRBJ1-1	CASTASTGWNTEAFF	TGCGCCAGCACCGCGAGTACAGGGTGGAACACTGAAGCTTTCTTT
NA	TRBV4-1	NA	16	TRBJ1-6	CASSQDLNRVGSPLHF	TGCGCCAGCAGCCAAGATCTCAACAGGGTCGGTTCACCCCTCCACTTT